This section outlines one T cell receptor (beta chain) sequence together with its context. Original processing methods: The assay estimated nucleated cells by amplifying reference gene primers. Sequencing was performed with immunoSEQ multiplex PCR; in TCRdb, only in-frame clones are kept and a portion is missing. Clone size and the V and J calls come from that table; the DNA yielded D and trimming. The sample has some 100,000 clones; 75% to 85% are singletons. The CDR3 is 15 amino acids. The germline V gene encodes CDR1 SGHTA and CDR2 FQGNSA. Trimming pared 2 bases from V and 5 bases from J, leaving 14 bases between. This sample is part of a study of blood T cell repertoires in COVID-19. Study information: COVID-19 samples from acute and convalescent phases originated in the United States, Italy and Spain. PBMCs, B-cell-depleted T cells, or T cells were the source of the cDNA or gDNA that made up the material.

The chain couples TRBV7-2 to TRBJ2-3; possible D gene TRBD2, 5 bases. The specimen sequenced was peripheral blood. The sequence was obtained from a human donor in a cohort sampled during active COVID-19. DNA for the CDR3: TGTGCCAGCAGCTTAACCCTTGAGGGTCAAGATACGCAGTATTTT. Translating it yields CASSLTLEGQDTQYF.